Listed below are T cell receptor beta chains from one sample, sequenced in a study of regulatory T cells in long-lasting Graves disease. MiXCR was run by TCRdb on the multiplex PCR reads, yielding one entry per CDR3 protein. The table lists hundreds of thousands of distinct CDR3 sequences, about a sixth of them singletons. The sample also formed part of further work on T cells in Graves' hyperthyroidism and ophthalmopathy.

The input for sequencing was peripheral blood mononuclear cells (PBMCs), taken at new diagnosis, from a patient treated with antithyroid drugs. The receptors were sampled from a woman in her thirties with Graves disease. CDR3s include the opening cysteine and the closing phenylalanine or tryptophan. The D gene is left open where the match is weak. Clone size, where shown, is once, few, many, or a class for clones that have expanded.

clone size,J gene,V gene,D gene,CDR3 DNA,CDR3 protein
many,TRBJ2-3,TRBV20-1,TRBD2,TGCAGTGCTAGCTCGCCCTCTCTAGCGGAGATTACAGATACGCAGTATTTT,CSASSPSLAEITDTQYF
once,TRBJ1-1,TRBV7-9,-,TGTGCCAGCAGCGCGGCGGGGCGGAGGGGCACTGAAGCTTTCTTT,CASSAAGRRGTEAFF
many,TRBJ2-1,TRBV5-5,-,TGTGCCAGCAGCTTGGAACAGGGCTATGGGCAGTTCTTC,CASSLEQGYGQFF
many,TRBJ1-1,TRBV18,TRBD1,TGTGCCAGCTCAACCATAGGACAGGGGCTCACTGAAGCTTTCTTT,CASSTIGQGLTEAFF
many,TRBJ2-7,TRBV29-1,TRBD1,TGCAGCGTCGGGACAGCAGGATTCTACGAGCAGTACTTC,CSVGTAGFYEQYF
few,TRBJ1-5,TRBV15,-,TGTGCCACCAGCAGACTTACCTCAGGGGCACCCTATCAGCCCCAGCATTTT,CATSRLTSGAPYQPQHF
many,TRBJ1-2,TRBV15,-,TGTGCCACCAGCAGAGAGACAGGTGTCCTCTATGGCTACACCTTC,CATSRETGVLYGYTF
-,TRBJ2-7,TRBV11-3,-,TGTGTCAGCAGCTTAGGTACAGGCGAGCAGTACTTC,CVSSLGTGEQYF
-,TRBJ2-3,TRBV10-3,-,TGTGCCATCAGGCCGTACGGGGGGCAGGAGCTCACAGATACGCAGTATTTT,CAIRPYGGQELTDTQYF
-,TRBJ1-5,TRBV19,TRBD1,TGTGCCAGTAGTGGGACAGTAGAAAATTCGCCCCAGCATTTT,CASSGTVENSPQHF
many,TRBJ2-7,TRBV20-1,-,TGCAGTGCTAGAGATGATTCGGGGACAGCGGGCTACGAGCAGTACTTC,CSARDDSGTAGYEQYF
many,TRBJ2-1,TRBV20-1,TRBD2,TGCAGTGCTAGAGGCACTAGCGGGAGGGTGGGTAGAGATGAGCAGTTCTTC,CSARGTSGRVGRDEQFF
many,TRBJ2-5,TRBV2,-,TGTGCCAGCAGTGACCGGCAGGGGCAAGAGACCCAGTACTTC,CASSDRQGQETQYF
-,TRBJ2-1,TRBV29-1,TRBD2,TGCAGCGTAGAAAAGCGGGAGGTGTACAATGAGCAGTTCTTC,CSVEKREVYNEQFF
-,TRBJ2-7,TRBV2,-,TGTGCCAGCAGTAAAGCCTTAGAGAGTCGGTACGGGGAGCAGTACTTC,CASSKALESRYGEQYF
many,TRBJ1-1,TRBV18,-,TGTGCCAGCTCACCAAATAGGGGTTTGAGCACTGAAGCTTTCTTT,CASSPNRGLSTEAFF
-,TRBJ2-7,TRBV12-3/TRBV12-4,-,TGTGCCAGCAGTTTTCCGGGACTTTACTACGAGCAGTACTTC,CASSFPGLYYEQYF
many,TRBJ1-1,TRBV28,-,TGTGCCATCTATCACAGACTCCCCTTTAGAAACCCTGAAGCTTTCTTT,CAIYHRLPFRNPEAFF
many,TRBJ1-1,TRBV20-1,-,TGCAGTGCTAGTAGGGGGGACGAAGCTTTCTTT,CSASRGDEAFF
-,TRBJ2-2,TRBV18,-,TGTGCCAGCTCACTCCGCCGACTAGGCAACACCGGGGAGCTGTTTTTT,CASSLRRLGNTGELFF
many,TRBJ1-1,TRBV30,-,TGTGCCTGGAGGAAAGGGTACGATTACGTGACGCTGAACACTGAAGCTTTCTTT,CAWRKGYDYVTLNTEAFF
many,TRBJ2-1,TRBV6-5,TRBD2,TGTGCCAGCAGTTACTCGATTCGGCGGGAGCGCAATGAGCAGTTCTTC,CASSYSIRRERNEQFF
many,TRBJ2-3,TRBV30,-,TGTGCCTGGAGTCTGGGGCTGGGGACGGATACGCAGTATTTT,CAWSLGLGTDTQYF
-,TRBJ2-1,TRBV19,-,TGTGCCAGTAATAGAGGGGTGGGATACAATGAGCAGTTCTTC,CASNRGVGYNEQFF
many,TRBJ2-7,TRBV27,-,TGTGCCAGCAGTTTAAGGGTGGGCTGGGGAATGCCCTACGAGCAGTACTTC,CASSLRVGWGMPYEQYF
-,TRBJ1-4,TRBV29-1,TRBD1,TGCAGCGTTGTAGTGGCAATACAGGGGGCATATGAAAAACTGTTTTTT,CSVVVAIQGAYEKLFF
many,TRBJ2-7,TRBV30,-,TGTGCCTGCGGTTCCTACGAGCAGTACTTC,CACGSYEQYF
-,TRBJ1-1,TRBV19,-,TGTGCCAGTAGTATCCGGAACACTGAAGCTTTCTTT,CASSIRNTEAFF
-,TRBJ2-7,TRBV29-1,TRBD2,TGCAGCGTTGATGGGGGGAGGGCCTACGAGCAGTACTTC,CSVDGGRAYEQYF
many,TRBJ2-1,TRBV20-1,-,TGCAGTGCTAGGTACGCAGACATAGTGGGCAATGAGCAGTTCTTC,CSARYADIVGNEQFF
few,TRBJ1-6,TRBV7-9,TRBD1,TGTGCCAGCAGCACCCGACAGGGGGCAGTTTCACCCCTCCACTTT,CASSTRQGAVSPLHF
many,TRBJ1-5,TRBV7-2,-,TGTGCCAGCAGCTTATTCCCAGGAACCGATCAGCCCCAGCATTTT,CASSLFPGTDQPQHF
-,TRBJ2-1,TRBV6-2/TRBV6-3,-,TGTGCCAGCAGACGTCTCACTCAGTCTTCCAATGAGCAGTTCTTC,CASRRLTQSSNEQFF
few,TRBJ2-5,TRBV10-3,TRBD2,TGTGCCATCAGTGACCGACTAGCGGGTGGGGAGACCCAGTACTTC,CAISDRLAGGETQYF
few,TRBJ2-1,TRBV6-5,TRBD2,TGTGCCAGCAGTTTTAACCCACGGGGGGTATTTGATGAGCAGTTCTTC,CASSFNPRGVFDEQFF
few,TRBJ2-5,TRBV4-3,TRBD1,TGCGCCAGCAGCCAGTCCCGGACAGGGAAGGGAGAGACCCAGTACTTC,CASSQSRTGKGETQYF
-,TRBJ2-7,TRBV18,TRBD1,TGTGCCAGCTCACCACTCCAGGGGGCATCGTCCGAGCAGTACTTC,CASSPLQGASSEQYF
-,TRBJ2-2,TRBV24-1,TRBD1,TGTGCCACCGGGACAGGGTTGAGCACCGGGGAGCTGTTTTTT,CATGTGLSTGELFF
many,TRBJ2-1,TRBV18,TRBD1,TGTGCCAGCTCCCTCTACCTGGGGGGACAGGGACGGAATGAGCAGTTCTTC,CASSLYLGGQGRNEQFF
many,TRBJ1-5,TRBV5-5,-,TGTGCCAGCAGCCCTGACATATACAATCAGCCCCAGCATTTT,CASSPDIYNQPQHF